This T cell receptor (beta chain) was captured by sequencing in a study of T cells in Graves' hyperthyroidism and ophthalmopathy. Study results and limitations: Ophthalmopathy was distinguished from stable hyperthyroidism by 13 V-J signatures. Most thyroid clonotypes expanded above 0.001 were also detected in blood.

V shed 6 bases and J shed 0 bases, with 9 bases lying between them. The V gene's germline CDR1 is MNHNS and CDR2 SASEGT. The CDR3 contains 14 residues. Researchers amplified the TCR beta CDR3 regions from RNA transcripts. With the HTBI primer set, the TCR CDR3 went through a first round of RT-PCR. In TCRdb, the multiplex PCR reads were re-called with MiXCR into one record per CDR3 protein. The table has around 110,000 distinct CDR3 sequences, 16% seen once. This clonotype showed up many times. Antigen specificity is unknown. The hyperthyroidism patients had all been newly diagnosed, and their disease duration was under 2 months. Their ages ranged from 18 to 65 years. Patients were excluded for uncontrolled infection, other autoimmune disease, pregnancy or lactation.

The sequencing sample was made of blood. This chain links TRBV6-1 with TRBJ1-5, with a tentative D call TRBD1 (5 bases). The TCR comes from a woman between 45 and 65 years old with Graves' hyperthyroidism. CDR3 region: CASRGTGSNQPQHF. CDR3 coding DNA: TGTGCCAGCAGGGGGACGGGTAGCAATCAGCCCCAGCATTTT.